Shown below are 18 T cell receptor beta chains from a single sample sequenced in a study of PD-1 blockade in classical Hodgkin lymphoma. Every single patient, without exception, relapsed after autologous stem cell transplantation, and brentuximab vedotin exposure varied. TCRdb's table, derived via immunoSEQ multiplex PCR, lists solely in-frame clones and lacks some. This sample has approximately 15,000 clones; more than 75% occur once, and the top ten carry roughly a quarter. Sequences were derived from peripheral blood mononuclear cells (PBMCs), sampled at baseline. The origin of the receptors is a human donor with classical Hodgkin lymphoma.

The V call is TRBV7-2, the J call TRBJ2-7; D uncertain. CDR1 is SGHTA, CDR2 FQGNSA, per germline. The CDR3 totals 13 residues. The V end was cut by 2 bases, the J end by 2 bases, with 7 bases between. The CDR3 loop reads CASSLTVTYEQYF. The CDR3 DNA is TGTGCCAGCAGCTTAACGGTAACCTACGAGCAGTACTTC.

This rearrangement joins TRBV7-3 to TRBJ2-3; tentatively, D is TRBD2 (6 bases). The CDR3 consists of 14 residues. CDR1 is SGHTA, CDR2 FQGTGA, per germline. Trimming pared 5 bases from V and 0 bases from J, leaving 9 bases between. CDR3 amino acids: CASSPGTSTDTQYF. CDR3 nucleotide sequence: TGTGCCAGCAGCCCCGGGACTAGCACAGATACGCAGTATTTT.

V gene TRBV18 combines with J gene TRBJ1-1; no clear D. The length of the CDR3 is 14 residues. The germline gives CDR1 KGHSH, CDR2 LQKENI. Trimming stripped 2 bases from V and 2 bases from J, with 9 bases between. The CDR3 loop reads CASSPTSENTEAFF. For the CDR3, the DNA is TGTGCCAGCTCACCAACGTCAGAAAACACTGAAGCTTTCTTT.

This clone came up once. The CDR3 region has the DNA TGTGCCAGCAGTTACGGGGACAGCGGAGCTTTCTTT. It is translated as CASSYGDSGAFF. V is TRBV6-6 and J is TRBJ1-1; 7 bases line up with TRBD1. Germline V gives CDR1 MNHNY, CDR2 SVGAGI (reference sequence). This CDR3 contains 12 residues. V gave up 2 bases and J gave up 10 bases; unmatched junction bases: 4.

This clone came up once. The rearrangement joins TRBV9 to TRBJ2-3; a weak D match, TRBD1 (5 bases). V was pared by 4 bases and J by 2 bases, with 11 bases between. The length of the CDR3 is 14 residues. Germline CDR1 is SGDLS and CDR2 is YYNGEE. The CDR3 nucleotides are TGTGCCAGCAGCATACGACAGACCACAGATACGCAGTATTTT. This encodes CASSIRQTTDTQYF.

The chain carries TRBV18 and TRBJ2-5; perhaps TRBD1 as D (5 bases). This CDR3 comprises 13 residues. Deletions cut 6 bases from V and 0 bases from J, with 8 bases between. Germline V gene lookup returns CDR1 KGHSH and CDR2 LQKENI. The DNA for the CDR3 is TGTGCCAGCTCCCTAGGGGACCAAGAGACCCAGTACTTC. Its translation: CASSLGDQETQYF.

The rearrangement uses TRBV25-1 and TRBJ2-7; maybe TRBD2 (7 bases). CDR1 MGHDK and CDR2 SYGVNS come from the germline V gene. V lost 4 bases and J lost 2, with 12 bases in between. The CDR3 extends over 14 amino acids. The CDR3 reads CASSVEGGAYEQYF. The DNA of the CDR3 is TGTGCCAGCAGTGTAGAGGGGGGGGCCTACGAGCAGTACTTC.

Points on this clone: One junction end disagrees with the germline gene, perhaps due to a read error. This CDR3 reads CVSSQDSARDLGNTIYF. In nucleotides, the CDR3 is TGCGTCAGCAGCCAAGACTCAGCCAGGGACCTTGGAAACACCATATATTTT. V gene TRBV4-3 combines with J gene TRBJ1-3; D may be TRBD1 (5 bases). Germline assignment: CDR1 LGHNA and CDR2 YSLEER. The CDR3 length is 17 residues.

This clone was counted a single time. V usage is TRBV4-2 and J usage is TRBJ1-1; D not certain. The germline V gene has CDR1 LGHNA and CDR2 YNFKEQ. The length of the CDR3 is 12 residues. Trimming left V 1 base short and J 8 bases short, with 8 bases between. The CDR3 spells CASSQGGGEAFF. The CDR3 nucleotides are TGTGCCAGCAGCCAAGGGGGAGGCGAAGCTTTCTTT.

The gene calls are TRBV30 and TRBJ2-3, with 8 bases that match TRBD2. CDR1 and CDR2 from the germline V gene are GTSNPN and SVGIG (reference sequence). This CDR3 region has 15 residues. J lost 0 bases, V lost 1 base, and 3 bases had no gene match. Written as DNA, the CDR3 is TGTGCCTGGAGTGGGACTAGCCAGAGCACAGATACGCAGTATTTT. Translating gives CAWSGTSQSTDTQYF.

The chain recombines TRBV4-1 with TRBJ1-6, with D perhaps TRBD1 (5 bases). The CDR3 has 15 amino acids. CDR1 is MGHRA and CDR2 is YSYEKL in the germline V gene. V was pared by 4 bases and J by 10 bases, with 17 bases between. The CDR3 region is CASSLRGGTYSPLHF. CDR3 DNA: TGCGCCAGCAGCCTCCGGGGGGGAACTTACTCACCCCTCCACTTT.

This chain joins TRBV7-9 and TRBJ2-3; no clear D gene. CDR1 is SEHNR, CDR2 FQNEAQ, per germline (reference sequence). The CDR3 sequence is 13 residues long. The germline V and J ends were trimmed by 0 bases and 0 bases, with 1 base remaining between them. The CDR3 reads CASSLASTDTQYF. The CDR3 coding sequence is TGTGCCAGCAGCTTAGCCAGCACAGATACGCAGTATTTT.

The table lists this clone with a few counts. The gene calls are TRBV7-2 and TRBJ1-2; weak D call: TRBD1 (5 bases). The CDR3 has 14 amino acids. The V end lost 9 bases, the J end lost 5 bases, and 19 bases lay between the germline ends. Germline V gene data show CDR1 as SGHTA and CDR2 as FQGNSA. CDR3 region: CASTNQGASYGYTF. The DNA of the CDR3 is TGTGCCAGTACAAATCAGGGAGCCTCATATGGCTACACCTTC. The whole variable domain, remainder taken from reference TRBV7-2 and TRBJ1-2, is GAGVSQSPSNKVTEKGKDVELRCDPISGHTALYWYRQSLGQGLEFLIYFQGNSAPDKSGLPSDRFSAERTGGSVSTLTIQRTQQEDSAVYLCASTNQGASYGYTFGSGTRLTVV.

The chain combines TRBV2 with TRBJ1-4; D is ambiguous. CDR1 and CDR2 from the germline V gene are SNHLY and FYNNEI. The CDR3 has 14 residues. V was shortened by 3 bases and J by 11 bases, with 16 bases between the two germline ends. The CDR3 region is CASSDSQSGGKLFF. CDR3 nucleotide sequence: TGTGCCAGCAGTGACTCACAATCAGGAGGGAAACTGTTTTTT.

This clone showed up just a few times. The V and J genes are TRBV7-3 and TRBJ1-2; D is possibly TRBD1 (5 bases). This CDR3 spans 14 amino acids. In germline, CDR1 is SGHTA, CDR2 FQGTGA. Trimming left V 5 bases short and J 2 bases short, with 12 bases between. The CDR3 protein is CASSPGGENYGYTF. The CDR3 nucleotides are TGTGCCAGCAGCCCCGGGGGGGAAAACTATGGCTACACCTTC.

The chain combines TRBV5-1 with TRBJ2-1; the D is unclear. Germline assignment: CDR1 SGHRS and CDR2 YFSETQ. V was shortened by 3 bases and J by 3 bases, with 4 bases between the two germline ends. The CDR3 is made up of 12 amino acids. In nucleotides, the CDR3 is TGCGCCAGCAGCTCAGGCTACAATGAGCAGTTCTTC. Translation: CASSSGYNEQFF.

The J gene is TRBJ2-3, the V gene TRBV6-4, with 12 bases fitting TRBD2. CDR3 length: 14 residues. Germline V gene sequence: CDR1 MRHNA, CDR2 SNTAGT. V lost 4 bases to trimming and J lost 4 bases; unmatched junction nucleotides: 0. The chain's CDR3 is CASSGTSGADTQYF. The CDR3, as DNA: TGTGCCAGCAGTGGGACTAGCGGGGCAGATACGCAGTATTTT.

The rearrangement uses TRBV7-2 and TRBJ2-3; a possible D gene is TRBD2 (6 bases). Germline loops: CDR1 SGHTA, CDR2 FQGNSA. The CDR3 consists of 16 residues. V lost 2 bases and J lost 0, with 12 bases in between. The CDR3 DNA follows: TGTGCCAGCAGCTTATTGGCGGGGTACAGCACAGATACGCAGTATTTT. Encoded protein: CASSLLAGYSTDTQYF.